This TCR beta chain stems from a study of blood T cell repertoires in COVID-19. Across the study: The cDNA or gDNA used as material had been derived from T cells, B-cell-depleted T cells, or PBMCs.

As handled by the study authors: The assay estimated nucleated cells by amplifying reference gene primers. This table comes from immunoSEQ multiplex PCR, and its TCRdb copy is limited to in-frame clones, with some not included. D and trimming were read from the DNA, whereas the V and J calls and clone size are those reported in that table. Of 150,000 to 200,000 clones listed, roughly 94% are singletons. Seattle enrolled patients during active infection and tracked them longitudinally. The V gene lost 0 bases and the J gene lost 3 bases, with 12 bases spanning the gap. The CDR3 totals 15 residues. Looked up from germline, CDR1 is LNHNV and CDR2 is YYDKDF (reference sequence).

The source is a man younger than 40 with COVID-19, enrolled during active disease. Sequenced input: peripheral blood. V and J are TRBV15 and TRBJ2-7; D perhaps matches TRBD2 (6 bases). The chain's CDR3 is CATSRDPGLGYEQYF. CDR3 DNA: TGTGCCACCAGCAGAGACCCGGGACTGGGCTACGAGCAGTACTTC.